The clone carrying this T cell receptor (beta chain) was recorded at least ten times. The data were taken from a study of response to subunit inactivated influenza vaccine. The CDR3 is 15 residues long. Trimming at V came to 5 bases and at J to 8 bases, leaving 11 bases not matched to a gene. From the RT-PCR reads, TCRdb called clonotypes with MiXCR, one entry per CDR3 protein. The sample includes under 550,000 distinct CDR3 sequences, more than 7% of them seen just once. Sequencing was performed on PBMCs from blood, taken 23 months after vaccination. This chain joins TRBV12-3 or TRBV12-4 and TRBJ2-4, with 8 bases fitting TRBD1. This sequence was found in a man between 45 and 75 years old who received an inactivated influenza vaccine. The CDR3 DNA follows: TGTGCCAGCAGTAGAGGCAGGGGGCTTCTAGACATTCAGTACTTC. This gives the protein CASSRGRGLLDIQYF.